This TCR beta chain was captured in a study of cytomegalovirus exposure and HLA in healthy donors. The V gene lost 6 bases and the J gene lost 5 bases, with 17 bases spanning the gap. CDR3 length equals 15 residues. The germline V gene encodes CDR1 MDHEN and CDR2 SYDVKM. This clone was seen a handful of times. Researchers ran the PCR with 60 Vbeta and 13 Jbeta primers. Generated by immunoSEQ multiplex PCR, the TCRdb table keeps only in-frame clones and is missing some. This table has around 150,000 clones, around a tenth appearing once. The chain is built from TRBV28 and TRBJ1-5; a weak D match, TRBD1 (6 bases). Source material: PBMCs. This clonotype was obtained from a male donor in good health and CMV-seronegative. CDR3 nucleotide sequence: TGTGCCAGCAGGCTGACAGGCATGAGGGATCAGCCCCAGCATTTT. It specifies CASRLTGMRDQPQHF.